This T cell receptor beta chain was identified during a study of graft-versus-host responses after intestinal transplantation. At the level of the study: Multivisceral, liver-intestinal, or isolated intestinal transplants were performed in recipients. Points from the study as a whole: Analysis identified GvH clones in recipient marrow, with some appearing first in ileum or blood.

Turning to this clone: What it recognizes is unknown.

Intraepithelial and lamina propria lymphocytes were freed from processed graft tissue. Produced via immunoSEQ multiplex PCR; TCRdb's table is partial and in-frame only. The table lists some 40,000 clones, roughly nine tenths of them singletons, with about a sixth in the top ten. The CDR3 runs 13 residues. The germline V gene encodes CDR1 MNHNY and CDR2 SVGAGI (reference sequence). V was clipped by 5 bases and J by 11 bases; unmatched bases: 11. The chain combines TRBV6-6 with TRBJ1-1; 7 nucleotides line up with TRBD1. This specimen was ileum tissue, taken around seven months after intestinal transplant. The receptor was isolated from a human patient who received an intestinal transplant, so some T cells may come from the graft donor. CDR3 loop: CASSATGQWSAFF. The CDR3 DNA reads as TGTGCCAGCAGTGCGACAGGGCAATGGTCGGCTTTCTTT.